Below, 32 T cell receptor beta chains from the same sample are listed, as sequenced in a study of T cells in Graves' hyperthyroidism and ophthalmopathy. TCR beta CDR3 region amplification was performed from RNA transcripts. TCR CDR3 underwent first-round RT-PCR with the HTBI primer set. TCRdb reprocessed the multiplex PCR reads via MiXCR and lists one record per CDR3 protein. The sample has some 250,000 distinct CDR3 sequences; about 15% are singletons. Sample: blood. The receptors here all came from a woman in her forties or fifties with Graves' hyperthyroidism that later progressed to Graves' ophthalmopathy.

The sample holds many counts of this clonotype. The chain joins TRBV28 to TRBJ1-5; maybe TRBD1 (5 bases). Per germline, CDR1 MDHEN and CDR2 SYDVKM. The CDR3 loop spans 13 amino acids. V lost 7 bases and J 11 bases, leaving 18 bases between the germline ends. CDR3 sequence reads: CASNLRGVRAQHF. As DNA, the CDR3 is TGTGCCAGCAATCTGAGAGGGGTGAGGGCCCAGCATTTT.

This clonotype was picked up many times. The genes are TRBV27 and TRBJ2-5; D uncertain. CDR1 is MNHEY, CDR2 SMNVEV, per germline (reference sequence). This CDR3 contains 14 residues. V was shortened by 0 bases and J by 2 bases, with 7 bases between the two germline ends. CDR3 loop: CASSLSIQQETQYF. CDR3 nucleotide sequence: TGTGCCAGCAGTTTATCGATACAGCAAGAGACCCAGTACTTC.

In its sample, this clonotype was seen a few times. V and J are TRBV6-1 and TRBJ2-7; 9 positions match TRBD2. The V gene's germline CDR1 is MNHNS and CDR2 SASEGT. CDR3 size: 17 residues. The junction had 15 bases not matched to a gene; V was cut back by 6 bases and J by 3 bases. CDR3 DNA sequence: TGTGCCAGCAGACCTGCTAGCGGGAACCCTTCAAACTACGAGCAGTACTTC. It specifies CASRPASGNPSNYEQYF.

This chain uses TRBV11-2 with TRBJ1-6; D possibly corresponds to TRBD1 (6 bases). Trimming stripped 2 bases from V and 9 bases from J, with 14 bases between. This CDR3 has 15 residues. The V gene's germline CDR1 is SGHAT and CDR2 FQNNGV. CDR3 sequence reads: CASSLTGRGGSPLHF. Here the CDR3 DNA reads TGTGCCAGCAGCTTAACAGGGCGCGGGGGTTCACCCCTCCACTTT.

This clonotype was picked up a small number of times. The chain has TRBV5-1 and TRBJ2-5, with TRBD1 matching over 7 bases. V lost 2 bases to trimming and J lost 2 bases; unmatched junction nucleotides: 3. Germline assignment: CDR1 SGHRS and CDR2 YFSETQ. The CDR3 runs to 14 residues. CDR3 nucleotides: TGCGCCAGCAGCTTCGGGACAGTTCAAGAGACCCAGTACTTC. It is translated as CASSFGTVQETQYF. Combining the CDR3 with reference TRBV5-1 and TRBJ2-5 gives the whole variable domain KAGVTQTPRYLIKTRGQQVTLSCSPISGHRSVSWYQQTPGQGLQFLFEYFSETQRNKGNFPGRFSGRQFSNSRSEMNVSTLELGDSALYLCASSFGTVQETQYFGPGTRLLVL.

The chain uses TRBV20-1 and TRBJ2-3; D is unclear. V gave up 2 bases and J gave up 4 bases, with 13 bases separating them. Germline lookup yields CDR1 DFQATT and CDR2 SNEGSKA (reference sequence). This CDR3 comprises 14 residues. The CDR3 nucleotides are TGCAGTGCTAGATCGGGCCCAGCCTCAGATACGCAGTATTTT. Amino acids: CSARSGPASDTQYF.

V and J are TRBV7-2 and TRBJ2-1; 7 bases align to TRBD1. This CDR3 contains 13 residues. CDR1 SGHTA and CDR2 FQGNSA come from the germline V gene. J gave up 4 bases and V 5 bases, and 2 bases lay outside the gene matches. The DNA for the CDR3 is TGTGCCAGCAGCACAGGGGCATACAATGAGCAGTTCTTC. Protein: CASSTGAYNEQFF.

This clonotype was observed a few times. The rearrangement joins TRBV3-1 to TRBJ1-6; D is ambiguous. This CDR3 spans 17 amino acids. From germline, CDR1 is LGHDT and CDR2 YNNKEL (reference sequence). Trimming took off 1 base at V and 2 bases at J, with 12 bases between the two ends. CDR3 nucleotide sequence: TGTGCCAGCAGCCAAGGCCCGACTAACCCCTATAATTCACCCCTCCACTTT. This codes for CASSQGPTNPYNSPLHF. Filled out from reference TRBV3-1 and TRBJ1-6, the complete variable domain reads DTAVSQTPKYLVTQMGNDKSIKCEQNLGHDTMYWYKQDSKKFLKIMFSYNNKELIINETVPNRFSPKSPDKAHLNLHINSLELGDSAVYFCASSQGPTNPYNSPLHFGNGTRLTVT.

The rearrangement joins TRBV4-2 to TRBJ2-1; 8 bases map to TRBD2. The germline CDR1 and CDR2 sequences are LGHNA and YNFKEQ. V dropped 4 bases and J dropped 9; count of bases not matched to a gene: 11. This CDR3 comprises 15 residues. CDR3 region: CASSPTRTSRVEQFF. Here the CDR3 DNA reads TGTGCCAGCAGCCCAACAAGGACTAGCAGGGTTGAGCAGTTCTTC.

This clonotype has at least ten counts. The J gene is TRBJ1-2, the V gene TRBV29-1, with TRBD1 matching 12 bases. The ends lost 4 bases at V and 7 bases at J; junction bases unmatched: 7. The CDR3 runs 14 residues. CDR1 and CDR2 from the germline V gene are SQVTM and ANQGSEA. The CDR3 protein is CSVGPGQGASGYTF. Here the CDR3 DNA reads TGCAGCGTTGGACCGGGACAGGGGGCAAGTGGCTACACCTTC. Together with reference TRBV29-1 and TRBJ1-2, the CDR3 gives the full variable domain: SAVISQKPSRDICQRGTSLTIQCQVDSQVTMMFWYRQQPGQSLTLIATANQGSEATYESGFVIDKFPISRPNLTFSTLTVSNMSPEDSSIYLCSVGPGQGASGYTFGSGTRLTVV.

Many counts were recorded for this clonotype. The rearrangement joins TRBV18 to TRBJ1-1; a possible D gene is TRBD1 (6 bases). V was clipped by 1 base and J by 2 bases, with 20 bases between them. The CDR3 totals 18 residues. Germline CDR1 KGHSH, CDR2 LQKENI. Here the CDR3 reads CASSPRSSGGAGNTEAFF. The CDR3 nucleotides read TGTGCCAGCTCACCACGATCATCGGGGGGCGCGGGAAACACTGAAGCTTTCTTT.

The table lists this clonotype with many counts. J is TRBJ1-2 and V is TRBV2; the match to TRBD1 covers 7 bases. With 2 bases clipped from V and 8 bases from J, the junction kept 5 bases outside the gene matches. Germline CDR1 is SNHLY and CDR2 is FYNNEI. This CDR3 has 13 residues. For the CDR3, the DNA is TGTGCCAGCAGTGAACGCAGGGGGGAAGGCTACACCTTC. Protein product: CASSERRGEGYTF.

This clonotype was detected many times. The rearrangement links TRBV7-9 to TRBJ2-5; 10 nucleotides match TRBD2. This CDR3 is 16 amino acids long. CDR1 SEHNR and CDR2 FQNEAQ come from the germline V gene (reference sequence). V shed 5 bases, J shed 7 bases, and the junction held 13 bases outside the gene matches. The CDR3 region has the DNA TGTGCCAGCAGCCCTCGGACTAGCGGAAGCCTCGGGACCCAGTACTTC. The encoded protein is CASSPRTSGSLGTQYF.

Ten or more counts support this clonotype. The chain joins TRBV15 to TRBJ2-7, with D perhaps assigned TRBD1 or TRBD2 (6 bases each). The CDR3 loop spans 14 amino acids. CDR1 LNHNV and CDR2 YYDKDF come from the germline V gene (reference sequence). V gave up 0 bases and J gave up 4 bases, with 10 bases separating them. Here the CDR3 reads CATSRDGGGYEQYF. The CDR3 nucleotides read TGTGCCACCAGCAGAGACGGAGGGGGGTACGAGCAGTACTTC.

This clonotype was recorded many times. DNA for the CDR3: TGCAGTGCTAGAGACCCACAGGGGGTAAAGGTTGGCTACACCTTC. Translating it yields CSARDPQGVKVGYTF. The V call is TRBV20-1, the J call TRBJ1-2; 8 bases are a match to TRBD1. CDR1 and CDR2 (germline): DFQATT, SNEGSKA (reference sequence). CDR3 length: 15 residues. V lost 0 bases and J lost 7; bases outside the gene matches: 10.

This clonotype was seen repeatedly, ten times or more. The CDR3 is CASSLGGYQDEQYF. CDR3 in DNA: TGCGCCAGCAGCTTGGGAGGCTACCAGGACGAGCAGTACTTC. This chain uses TRBV5-1 with TRBJ2-7; no clear D. The germline V gene has CDR1 SGHRS and CDR2 YFSETQ. Trimming took off 0 bases at V and 5 bases at J, with 12 bases between the two ends. This CDR3 comprises 14 residues.

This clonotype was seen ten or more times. For the CDR3, the DNA is TGTGCCAGCAAGTCTTCAACTAGCTCCTACAATGAGCAGTTCTTC. As protein: CASKSSTSSYNEQFF. The rearrangement uses TRBV2 and TRBJ2-1; possible D gene TRBD2, 5 bases. The V and J ends lost 7 bases and 0 bases respectively, with 13 bases between them. The CDR3 runs to 15 residues. Germline V CDR1 and CDR2: SNHLY, FYNNEI.

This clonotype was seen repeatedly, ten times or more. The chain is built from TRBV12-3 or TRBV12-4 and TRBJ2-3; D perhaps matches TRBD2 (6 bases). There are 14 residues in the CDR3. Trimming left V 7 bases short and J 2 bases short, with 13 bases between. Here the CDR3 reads CASTSGTSTDTQYF. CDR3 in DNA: TGTGCCAGCACCTCGGGGACTTCCACAGATACGCAGTATTTT.

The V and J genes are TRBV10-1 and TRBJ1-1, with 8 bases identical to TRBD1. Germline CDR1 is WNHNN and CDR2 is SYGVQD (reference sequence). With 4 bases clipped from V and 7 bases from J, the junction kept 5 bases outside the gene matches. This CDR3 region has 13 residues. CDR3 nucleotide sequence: TGCGCCAGCAGTGCCCGGACAGGGAGTGAAGCTTTCTTT. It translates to CASSARTGSEAFF.

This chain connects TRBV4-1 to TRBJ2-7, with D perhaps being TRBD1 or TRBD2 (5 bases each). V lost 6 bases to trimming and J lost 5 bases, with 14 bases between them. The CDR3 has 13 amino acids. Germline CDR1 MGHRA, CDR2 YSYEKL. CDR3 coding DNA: TGCGCCAGCAGGGGGACCGCCGCGCACGAGCAGTACTTC. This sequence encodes CASRGTAAHEQYF.

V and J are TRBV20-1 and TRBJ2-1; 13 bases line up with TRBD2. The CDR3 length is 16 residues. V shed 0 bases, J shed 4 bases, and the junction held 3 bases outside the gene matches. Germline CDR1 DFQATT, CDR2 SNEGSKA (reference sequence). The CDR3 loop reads CSARDLLAGGYNEQFF. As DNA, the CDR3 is TGCAGTGCTAGAGATTTACTAGCGGGAGGGTACAATGAGCAGTTCTTC.

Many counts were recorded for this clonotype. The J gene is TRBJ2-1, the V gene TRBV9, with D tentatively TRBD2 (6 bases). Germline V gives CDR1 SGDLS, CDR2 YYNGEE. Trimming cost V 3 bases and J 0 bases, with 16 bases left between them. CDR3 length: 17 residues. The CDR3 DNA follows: TGTGCCAGCAGCGACGGGACTGGCCAAAGCTCCTACAATGAGCAGTTCTTC. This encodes CASSDGTGQSSYNEQFF.

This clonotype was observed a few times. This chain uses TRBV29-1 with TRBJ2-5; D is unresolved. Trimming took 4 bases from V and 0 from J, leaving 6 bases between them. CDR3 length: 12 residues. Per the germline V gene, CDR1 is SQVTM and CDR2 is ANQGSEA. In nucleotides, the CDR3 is TGCAGCGTTGTTGGGAACCAAGAGACCCAGTACTTC. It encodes CSVVGNQETQYF.

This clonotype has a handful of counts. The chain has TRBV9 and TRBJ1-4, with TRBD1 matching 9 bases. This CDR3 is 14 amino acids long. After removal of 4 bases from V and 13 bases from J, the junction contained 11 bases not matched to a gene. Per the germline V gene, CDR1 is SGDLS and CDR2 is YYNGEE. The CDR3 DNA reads TGTGCCAGCAGCCCCCACCTGGGACAGGGTTCACTGTTTTTT. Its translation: CASSPHLGQGSLFF.

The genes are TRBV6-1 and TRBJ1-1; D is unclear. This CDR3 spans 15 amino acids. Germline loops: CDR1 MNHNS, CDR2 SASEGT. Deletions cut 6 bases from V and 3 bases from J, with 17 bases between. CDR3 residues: CASSPMERPDTEAFF. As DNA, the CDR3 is TGTGCCAGCAGCCCTATGGAGAGGCCGGACACTGAAGCTTTCTTT.

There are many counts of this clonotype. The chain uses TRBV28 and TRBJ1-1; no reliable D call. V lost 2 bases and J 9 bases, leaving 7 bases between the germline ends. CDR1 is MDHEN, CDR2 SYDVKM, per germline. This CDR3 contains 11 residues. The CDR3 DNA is TGTGCCAGCAGTTTACACCCTAAAGCTTTCTTT. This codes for CASSLHPKAFF.

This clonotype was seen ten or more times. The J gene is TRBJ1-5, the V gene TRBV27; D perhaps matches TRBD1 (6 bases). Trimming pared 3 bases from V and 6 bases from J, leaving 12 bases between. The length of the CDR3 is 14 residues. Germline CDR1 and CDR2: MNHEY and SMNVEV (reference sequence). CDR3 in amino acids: CASSLYGGTQPQHF. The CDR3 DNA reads TGTGCCAGCAGTTTGTACGGGGGCACTCAGCCCCAGCATTTT.

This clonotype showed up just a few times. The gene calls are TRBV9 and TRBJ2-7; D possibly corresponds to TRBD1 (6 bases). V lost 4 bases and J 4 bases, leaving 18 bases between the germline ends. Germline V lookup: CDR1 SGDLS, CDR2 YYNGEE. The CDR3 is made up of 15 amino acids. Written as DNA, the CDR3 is TGTGCCAGCAGCCCTCAGGACAGTGTGACTTACGAGCAGTACTTC. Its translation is CASSPQDSVTYEQYF.

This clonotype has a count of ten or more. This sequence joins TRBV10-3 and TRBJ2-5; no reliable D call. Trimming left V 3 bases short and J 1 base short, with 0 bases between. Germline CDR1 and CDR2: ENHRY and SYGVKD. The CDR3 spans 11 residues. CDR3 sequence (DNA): TGTGCCATCAGTGACCAAGAGACCCAGTACTTC. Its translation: CAISDQETQYF.

DNA for the CDR3: TGTGCCAGCGGCTCCCAGGGGGTCCAAGAGACCCAGTACTTC. Translating gives CASGSQGVQETQYF. This rearrangement joins TRBV5-8 to TRBJ2-5, with 7 bases matching TRBD1. CDR1 and CDR2 from the germline V gene are SGHTS and YDEGEE. V lost 7 bases and J lost 1; bases outside the gene matches: 7. The CDR3 spans 14 residues.

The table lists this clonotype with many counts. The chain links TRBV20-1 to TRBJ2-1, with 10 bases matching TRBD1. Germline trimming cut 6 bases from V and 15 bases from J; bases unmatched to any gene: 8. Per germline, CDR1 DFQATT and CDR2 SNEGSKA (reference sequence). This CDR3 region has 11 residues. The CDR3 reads CSATGTGEWFF. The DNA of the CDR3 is TGCAGTGCCACCGGGACAGGGGAGTGGTTCTTC.

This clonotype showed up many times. In DNA form, the CDR3 reads TGTGCCAGCAGCTTAAGGGACGGCCTCCAACTGGGTGGCTACACCTTC. This translates into CASSLRDGLQLGGYTF. The V and J genes are TRBV7-9 and TRBJ1-2, with D perhaps matching TRBD1 (5 bases). Germline V gene lookup returns CDR1 SEHNR and CDR2 FQNEAQ (reference sequence). Trimming removed 2 bases from V and 7 bases from J, with 20 bases in between. The CDR3 is 16 residues long.